This TCR beta chain was retrieved from a study of blood T cells in healthy people across ages. Study-level results: Diversity estimates drawn from one million T cells were deemed underestimates. Long-lived donors carried more naive CD4+ cells and greater diversity than aged donors. For the donors, CMV status was unknown and possibly confounded expanded clonotype changes.

A remark on this clonotype: Its antigen is undetermined.

Germline CDR1 MGHRA, CDR2 YSYEKL. The V segment lost 4 bases and the J segment 2 bases; nucleotides outside the gene matches: 11. This CDR3 has 17 amino acids. With a J-beta primer mix and a sample-barcoded 5' primer, a second PCR ran roughly 6 to 12 cycles. MiXCR was run by TCRdb on the 5' RACE reads, yielding one entry per CDR3 protein. The sample shows about 1.4 million distinct CDR3 sequences, 59% of them seen only once. The receptor's source is a man between 18 and 35 years old in good health. The chain recombines TRBV4-1 with TRBJ2-3; 8 nucleotides align to TRBD2. Sequenced sample: blood. Here the CDR3 reads CASSPGGAVSLTDTQYF. The CDR3 coding sequence is TGCGCCAGCAGCCCCGGGGGGGCGGTTTCCCTCACAGATACGCAGTATTTT.